This record looks at one T cell receptor (beta chain) sequence and its context. The sample originates from a study of technical replicates of blood from several donors. The CDR3 spans 16 residues. The ends lost 3 bases at V and 2 bases at J; junction bases unmatched: 7. The germline gives CDR1 SGHNT, CDR2 YYREEE (reference sequence). Data came from immunoSEQ multiplex PCR; TCRdb stores just in-frame clones and leaves some out. Altogether more than 65,000 clones are present, approximately 78% being singletons, with the ten largest covering 3% to 4.5%. What was sequenced was PBMCs. The sequence was collected from a human donor in good health. Some clones in this sample may be carry-over from other donors' samples. The chain is built from TRBV5-4 and TRBJ2-2; 7 nucleotides line up with TRBD2. The CDR3 bases are TGTGCCAGCAGCTCAGACGGGAGGACCAACACCGGGGAGCTGTTTTTT. As protein: CASSSDGRTNTGELFF. The variable domain in full, with the rest retrieved from reference TRBV5-4 and TRBJ2-2, is ETGVTQSPTHLIKTRGQQVTLRCSSQSGHNTVSWYQQALGQGPQFIFQYYREEENGRGNFPPRFSGLQFPNYSSELNVNALELDDSALYLCASSSDGRTNTGELFFGEGSRLTVL.